The next 28 T cell receptor beta chains were all read from a single sample in a study of T cells in tuberculosis (dated by TCRdb to the late 2010s). Explained via the paper, the time point label denotes: new active TB diagnosis, blood taken before or within 7 days of starting treatment. Library preparation employed the immunoSEQ multiplex PCR assay. The source is immuneACCESS, and TCRdb retained only in-frame sequences with V and J called. Part of the clones is not carried over; for the studies checked, unresolved V genes explain less than half of this, and the remainder is unexplained. Present in this sample are 25,000 to 35,000 clones, around 90% of which were seen just once. Jointly, the top ten make up 5.5% to 8% of the sample. This material consisted of PBMCs, taken at tuberculosis diagnosis. Receptors originate from an adult with tuberculosis.

This clone was seen only once. J is TRBJ1-2 and V is TRBV11-2, with 10 nucleotides matching TRBD1. V gave up 7 bases and J gave up 8 bases; unmatched junction bases: 10. The CDR3 is 14 residues long. Germline V gene lookup returns CDR1 SGHAT and CDR2 FQNNGV. The DNA of the CDR3 is TGTGCCAGCATCGGTCGACAGGGGGCGGGAGGCTACACCTTC. It encodes CASIGRQGAGGYTF. Full variable domain (remainder filled in from reference TRBV11-2 and TRBJ1-2): EAGVAQSPRYKIIEKRQSVAFWCNPISGHATLYWYQQILGQGPKLLIQFQNNGVVDDSQLPKDRFSAERLKGVDSTLKIQPAKLEDSAVYLCASIGRQGAGGYTFGSGTRLTVV.

The J gene is TRBJ1-2, the V gene TRBV7-2; no clear D. The germline CDR1 and CDR2 sequences are SGHTA and FQGNSA. The V gene lost 1 base and the J gene lost 5 bases, with 14 bases spanning the gap. This CDR3 contains 15 residues. The CDR3 DNA is TGTGCCAGCAGCTTAGTCGCCAGTGGAGGATATGGCTACACCTTC. Translating it yields CASSLVASGGYGYTF.

The chain uses TRBV27 and TRBJ2-4; 11 positions agree with TRBD2. Germline loops: CDR1 MNHEY, CDR2 SMNVEV (reference sequence). CDR3 length: 23 amino acids. The V segment lost 2 bases and the J segment 1 base; nucleotides outside the gene matches: 22. The CDR3 nucleotides are TGTGCCAGCAGTTTACTGAACCCCCGGTCATCTACTAGCGGGAGTTGGGCCAAAAACATTCAGTACTTC. Amino acids: CASSLLNPRSSTSGSWAKNIQYF.

The chain employs TRBV30 and TRBJ1-5; 8 nucleotides match TRBD1. Germline assignment: CDR1 GTSNPN and CDR2 SVGIG (reference sequence). The CDR3 sequence is 14 residues long. After removal of 4 bases from V and 7 bases from J, the junction contained 9 bases not matched to a gene. CDR3 coding DNA: TGTGCCTGGAAAACGGACAGGGACGGCCAGCCCCAGCATTTT. It is translated as CAWKTDRDGQPQHF.

This chain's CDR3 is CASSSNVDTQYF. The CDR3 nucleotides are TGTGCCAGCAGCTCTAACGTCGATACGCAGTATTTT. V is TRBV11-3 and J is TRBJ2-3; D is ambiguous. CDR3 length: 12 amino acids. CDR1 and CDR2 from the germline V gene are SGHNT and YENEEA. V shed 4 bases and J shed 6 bases, with 8 bases lying between them. Supplemented by reference TRBV11-3 and TRBJ2-3, the full variable domain reads EAGVVQSPRYKIIEKKQPVAFWCNPISGHNTLYWYLQNLGQGPELLIRYENEEAVDDSQLPKDRFSAERLKGVDSTLKIQPAELGDSAVYLCASSSNVDTQYFGPGTRLTVL.

The genes are TRBV28 and TRBJ2-3; D possibly corresponds to TRBD1 (6 bases). The CDR3 has 14 amino acids. The germline V and J ends were trimmed by 3 bases and 2 bases, with 9 bases remaining between them. The germline V gene encodes CDR1 MDHEN and CDR2 SYDVKM. The CDR3 DNA reads TGTGCCAGCAGTTTTGACAGGATCACAGATACGCAGTATTTT. This encodes CASSFDRITDTQYF.

This clone was observed a single time. This chain connects TRBV28 to TRBJ2-7, with 9 positions matching TRBD1. With V trimmed by 3 bases and J by 2 bases, 5 bases remained unmatched. CDR3 length: 15 amino acids. CDR1 and CDR2 (germline): MDHEN, SYDVKM. CDR3 DNA: TGTGCCAGCAGTTTCCCCACAGGGGGCGCCTACGAGCAGTACTTC. Translation gives CASSFPTGGAYEQYF.

This sequence joins TRBV7-2 and TRBJ1-5; 7 positions agree with TRBD1. Germline CDR1 reads SGHTA; CDR2 reads FQGNSA. V trimming: 1 base; J trimming: 6 bases; junction bases outside the gene matches: 0. This CDR3 region has 13 residues. The CDR3 loop is CASSLGQGQPQHF. CDR3 bases: TGTGCCAGCAGCTTAGGACAGGGTCAGCCCCAGCATTTT.

The genes are TRBV2 and TRBJ1-1; no clear D gene. The CDR3 runs to 15 residues. V lost 2 bases, J lost 1 base, and 11 bases lay in between. CDR1 and CDR2 (germline): SNHLY, FYNNEI. The CDR3 protein is CASSESRQENTEAFF. The CDR3 DNA reads TGTGCCAGCAGTGAATCCAGGCAGGAGAACACTGAAGCTTTCTTT.

The gene calls are TRBV14 and TRBJ1-1, with D perhaps matching TRBD1 (5 bases). The CDR3 has 11 amino acids. V shed 4 bases and J shed 7 bases, with 7 bases lying between them. Germline CDR1 reads SGHDN; CDR2 reads FVKESK. The CDR3 DNA sequence: TGTGCCAGCAGCCGGGGCTTTGAAGCTTTCTTT. Its translation is CASSRGFEAFF.

This chain joins TRBV19 and TRBJ1-2; 8 positions match TRBD1. J gave up 14 bases and V 4 bases, and 12 bases lay outside the gene matches. CDR1 and CDR2 (germline): LNHDA, SQIVND (reference sequence). This CDR3 is built from 13 residues. The CDR3: CASSTGTGFLGTF. As DNA, the CDR3 is TGTGCCAGTAGTACCGGGACAGGTTTTCTTGGGACCTTC.

V is TRBV7-4 and J is TRBJ1-5; TRBD1 aligns across 7 bases. This CDR3 region has 14 residues. J gave up 5 bases and V 3 bases, and 4 bases lay outside the gene matches. Germline V gene data show CDR1 as SGHVT and CDR2 as SQSDAQ. The CDR3 region is CASSFGTADQPQHF. As DNA, the CDR3 is TGTGCCAGCAGCTTCGGGACAGCCGATCAGCCCCAGCATTTT.

CDR3 coding DNA: TGTGCCAGCAGCCAGGGTCATGGCACAGATACGCAGTATTTT. This codes for CASSQGHGTDTQYF. The chain combines TRBV9 with TRBJ2-3; possibly TRBD1 for D (5 bases). V lost 4 bases, J lost 1 base, and 10 bases lay in between. Per the germline V gene, CDR1 is SGDLS and CDR2 is YYNGEE. The CDR3 contains 14 residues.

The chain joins TRBV5-6 to TRBJ2-7, with D unclear. This CDR3 comprises 12 residues. Between the trimmed V and J ends, which lost 1 base and 7 bases, there was a span of 9 bases. Per germline, CDR1 SGHDT and CDR2 YYEEEE. The CDR3 DNA is TGTGCCAGCAGCTTGCTACTGAGGGAGCAGTACTTC. The encoded protein is CASSLLLREQYF.

CDR3 in amino acids: CASSVRPGYTEAFF. CDR3 in DNA: TGTGCCAGCAGTGTTCGACCAGGTTACACTGAAGCTTTCTTT. J is TRBJ1-1 and V is TRBV2; D gene uncertain. This CDR3 region has 14 residues. V was cut by 4 bases and J by 3 bases, with 12 bases left in between. Germline CDR1 SNHLY, CDR2 FYNNEI.

V is TRBV4-1 and J is TRBJ2-7; D unresolved. V lost 2 bases and J lost 0, with 8 bases in between. CDR1 and CDR2 (germline): MGHRA, YSYEKL. The CDR3 is 14 residues long. The CDR3 loop reads CASSQLTLSYEQYF. For the CDR3, the DNA is TGCGCCAGCAGCCAACTGACACTCTCCTACGAGCAGTACTTC.

The chain combines TRBV7-3 with TRBJ1-1, with D perhaps TRBD1 (5 bases). The CDR3 extends over 14 amino acids. Trimming shortened V by 4 bases and J by 0 bases, and 9 bases separated the two germline ends. Per the germline V gene, CDR1 is SGHTA and CDR2 is FQGTGA. The CDR3 region has the DNA TGTGCCAGCAGCTCAGGGATGGTGAACACTGAAGCTTTCTTT. Its protein is CASSSGMVNTEAFF. The whole variable domain, remainder taken from reference TRBV7-3 and TRBJ1-1, is GAGVSQTPSNKVTEKGKYVELRCDPISGHTALYWYRQSLGQGPEFLIYFQGTGAADDSGLPNDRFFAVRPEGSVSTLKIQRTERGDSAVYLCASSSGMVNTEAFFGQGTRLTVV.

The V gene is TRBV27, the J gene TRBJ1-2; 10 nucleotides align to TRBD1. Germline CDR1 and CDR2: MNHEY and SMNVEV (reference sequence). The CDR3 is made up of 15 amino acids. J gave up 5 bases and V 5 bases, and 8 bases lay outside the gene matches. The CDR3 DNA sequence: TGTGCCAGCAGTGCCCGACAGGGGGCTGGGTATGGCTACACCTTC. It is translated as CASSARQGAGYGYTF.

The rearrangement joins TRBV2 to TRBJ1-1; tentatively, D is TRBD1 (5 bases). Trimming took 6 bases from V and 0 from J, leaving 14 bases between them. The CDR3 extends over 15 amino acids. The germline gives CDR1 SNHLY, CDR2 FYNNEI. CDR3 protein: CASRLGEGMNTEAFF. CDR3 nucleotides: TGTGCCAGCAGATTGGGGGAGGGGATGAACACTGAAGCTTTCTTT.

This chain joins TRBV11-3 and TRBJ2-3; unclear D gene. CDR1 and CDR2 from the germline V gene are SGHNT and YENEEA. V dropped 5 bases and J dropped 2 bases, with 11 bases sitting between them. The CDR3 length is 14 residues. CDR3 sequence reads: CASSASLPTDTQYF. The CDR3 bases are TGTGCCAGCAGCGCCAGTCTCCCCACAGATACGCAGTATTTT.

The chain joins TRBV30 to TRBJ1-5; 8 positions match TRBD1. The germline V gene has CDR1 GTSNPN and CDR2 SVGIG (reference sequence). The J segment lost 3 bases and the V segment lost 1 base, leaving 2 bases of the junction unmatched. There are 14 residues in the CDR3. CDR3 protein: CAWSGTGNNQPQHF. Written as DNA, the CDR3 is TGTGCCTGGAGTGGGACAGGGAACAATCAGCCCCAGCATTTT.

The chain is built from TRBV27 and TRBJ2-1; 12 bases fit TRBD2. This CDR3 comprises 15 residues. Per the germline V gene, CDR1 is MNHEY and CDR2 is SMNVEV (reference sequence). The junction had 4 bases not matched to a gene; V was cut back by 4 bases and J by 6 bases. The CDR3 DNA is TGTGCCAGCAGTTCAGGACTAGCGGGGTTCAATGAGCAGTTCTTC. Encoded protein: CASSSGLAGFNEQFF.

The chain couples TRBV28 to TRBJ1-1, with TRBD1 matching over 8 bases. V dropped 6 bases and J dropped 2; count of bases not matched to a gene: 8. Germline CDR1 MDHEN, CDR2 SYDVKM. The CDR3 contains 15 residues. CDR3 region: CASSPLQGGNTEAFF. The CDR3 DNA sequence: TGTGCCAGCAGCCCCCTACAGGGGGGAAACACTGAAGCTTTCTTT.

The chain carries TRBV7-2 and TRBJ1-1, with 7 nucleotides matching TRBD1. The trim removed 1 base at V and 4 bases at J, leaving 3 bases unmatched. Per the germline V gene, CDR1 is SGHTA and CDR2 is FQGNSA. CDR3 length: 14 amino acids. The CDR3 loop is CASSLDRGSTEAFF. The CDR3 coding sequence is TGTGCCAGCAGCTTAGACAGGGGAAGCACTGAAGCTTTCTTT.

V usage is TRBV5-4 and J usage is TRBJ2-5, with D tentatively TRBD2 (5 bases). The CDR3 totals 15 residues. CDR1 and CDR2 (germline): SGHNT, YYREEE (reference sequence). V shed 4 bases and J shed 7 bases, with 20 bases lying between them. The CDR3 loop reads CASSPWAGTMGTQYF. CDR3 bases: TGTGCCAGCAGCCCATGGGCGGGTACCATGGGGACCCAGTACTTC.

The chain joins TRBV5-1 to TRBJ1-5; 8 bases align to TRBD1. CDR3 length: 15 residues. Per the germline V gene, CDR1 is SGHRS and CDR2 is YFSETQ. Germline trimming cut 4 bases from V and 4 bases from J; bases unmatched to any gene: 7. The CDR3 is CASSPSTGDNQPQHF. The CDR3 DNA is TGCGCCAGCAGCCCTTCGACAGGGGATAATCAGCCCCAGCATTTT.

The rearrangement joins TRBV28 to TRBJ1-4, with a weak D call TRBD1 (6 bases). The CDR3 is made up of 15 amino acids. Germline-derived CDR1 and CDR2 are MDHEN and SYDVKM. V shed 2 bases and J shed 0 bases, with 7 bases lying between them. The CDR3 DNA is TGTGCCAGCAGTTTACAGGGGACAACTAATGAAAAACTGTTTTTT. Its translation: CASSLQGTTNEKLFF.

The V call is TRBV4-1, the J call TRBJ1-1; tentative D call: TRBD1 (5 bases). CDR1 MGHRA and CDR2 YSYEKL come from the germline V gene. Between the trimmed V and J ends, which lost 1 base and 7 bases, there was a span of 7 bases. This CDR3 has 12 amino acids. CDR3 loop: CASSQGGYEAFF. The CDR3 coding sequence is TGCGCCAGCAGCCAAGGGGGCTATGAAGCTTTCTTT.